What follows is one TCR beta chain and its context. Its antigen is not known. This record comes from a study of T-cell memory formation after mild COVID-19. On the study more broadly: The two donors had largely donor-specific TCR clusters. Notes on the study in general: CD4+ contracting clones were found mainly in CM and EM, and CD8+ ones in EMRA. Researchers found some responding clones in pre-infection memory, a sign that cross-reactive memory joined.

TCRdb reanalysed the 5' RACE reads using MiXCR and keeps one entry per CDR3 protein. Among some 450,000 distinct CDR3 sequences, 15% to 25% were seen once, and the ten largest hold roughly 8.4%. This CDR3 has 18 residues. J gave up 1 base and V 5 bases, and 14 bases lay outside the gene matches. The sequence was collected from an adult woman who had mild COVID-19 (a few samples of this study predate the infection). Cell type and time point are not known. Sequencing used PBMCs or a T cell subset sorted from them (not recorded which). The chain carries TRBV12-3 or TRBV12-4 and TRBJ1-1; 9 bases line up with TRBD1. The CDR3 sequence: CASSLGVTQGARNTEAFF. The CDR3 nucleotides read TGTGCCAGCAGTCTAGGGGTCACACAGGGGGCGCGGAACACTGAAGCTTTCTTT.